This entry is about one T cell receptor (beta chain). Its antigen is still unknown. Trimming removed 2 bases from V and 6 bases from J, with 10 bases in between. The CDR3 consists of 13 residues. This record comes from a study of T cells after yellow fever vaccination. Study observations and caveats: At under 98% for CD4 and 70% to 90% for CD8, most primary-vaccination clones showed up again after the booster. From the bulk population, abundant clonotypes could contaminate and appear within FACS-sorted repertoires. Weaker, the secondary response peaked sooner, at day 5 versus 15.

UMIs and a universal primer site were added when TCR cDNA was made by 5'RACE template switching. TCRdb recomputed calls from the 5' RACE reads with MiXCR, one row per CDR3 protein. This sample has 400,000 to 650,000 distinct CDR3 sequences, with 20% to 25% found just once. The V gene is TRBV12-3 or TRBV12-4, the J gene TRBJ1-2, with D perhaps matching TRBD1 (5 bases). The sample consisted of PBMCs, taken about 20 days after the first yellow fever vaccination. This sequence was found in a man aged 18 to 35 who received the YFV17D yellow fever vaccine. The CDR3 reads CASSLRGVNGYTF. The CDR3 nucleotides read TGTGCCAGCAGTTTAAGGGGTGTGAATGGCTACACCTTC.